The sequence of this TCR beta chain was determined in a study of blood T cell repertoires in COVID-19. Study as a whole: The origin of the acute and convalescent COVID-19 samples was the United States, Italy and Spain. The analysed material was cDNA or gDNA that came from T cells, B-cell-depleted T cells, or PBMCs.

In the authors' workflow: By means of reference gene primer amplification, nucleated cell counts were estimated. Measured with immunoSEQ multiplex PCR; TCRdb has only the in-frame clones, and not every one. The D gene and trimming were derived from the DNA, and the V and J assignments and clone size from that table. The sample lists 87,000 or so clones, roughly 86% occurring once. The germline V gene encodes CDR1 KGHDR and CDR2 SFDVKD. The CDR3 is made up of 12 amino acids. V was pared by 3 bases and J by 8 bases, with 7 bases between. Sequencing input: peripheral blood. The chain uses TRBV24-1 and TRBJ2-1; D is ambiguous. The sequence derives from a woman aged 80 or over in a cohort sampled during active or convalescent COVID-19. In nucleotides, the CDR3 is TGTGCCACCAGTGATCAGGTCGATGAGCAGTTCTTC. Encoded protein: CATSDQVDEQFF.